Below, one T cell receptor beta chain is given with its context. There are many counts of this clonotype. Its antigen remains unidentified. Base qualities are not provided; no much larger clone lies one nucleotide away. This sample is part of a study of CD8 T cells in ankylosing spondylitis (dated by TCRdb to about 2017). With regard to the full study: To find TCR variants linked to disease, the study profiled T cell receptor beta repertoires in ankylosing spondylitis patients and healthy donors. The full study cohort was made up of approximately 27 ankylosing spondylitis patients and approximately 100 healthy donors. Samples of peripheral blood were taken, and for ankylosing spondylitis patients, synovial fluid was collected as well. Results the study describes overall, beyond this receptor: Some of the motif variants had been reported before in the synovial fluid and blood of reactive arthritis patients, a finding that suggests common disease-initiation mechanisms. A TCR beta motif made up of several highly homologous amino acid variants appeared to be characteristic of blood from ankylosing spondylitis patients. The disease-linked clones were reported to be significantly enriched in matched synovial fluid samples from ankylosing spondylitis patients. A CD8+ phenotype was shown by the disease-linked clones, which were found at relatively low frequencies in peripheral blood.

From its cysteine to its phenylalanine, the CDR3 spans 14 amino acids. CDR3 DNA only is kept here, 42 bases in frame from base 1. CDR1 SEHNR and CDR2 FQNEAQ are derived from the germline V gene (reference sequence). V and J are truncated by 0 bases and 5 bases respectively, leaving an intervening sequence of 11 bases. The sequencer listed for this sample is Illumina HiSeq 2500. TCR beta libraries were prepared by quantitative 5'-RACE with molecular barcodes. The authors' analysis ran thus. A new computational method, built on a probabilistic model of VDJ rearrangement, was used to identify disease-linked TCR variants. Starting from the raw public reads, TCRdb applied fastp trimming at Q25, assembled clones with MiXCR and retained in-frame beta chains. Entries are consolidated by CDR3 protein sequence, retaining the most common genes and DNA. The V and J calls follow TCRdb's processing rather than the paper's. The sample table shows some 240,000 distinct CDR3 sequences, and 8% to 9.5% are seen once. The ten largest clones add up to nearly 7% of the sample.

This receptor was obtained from a male donor with ankylosing spondylitis or in good health (not recorded which). The V and J genes are TRBV7-9 and TRBJ2-7; the D gene may be TRBD1 or TRBD2, since each aligns over 5 bases. The material sequenced was blood, either unsorted or a sorted T cell fraction (not recorded which). The DNA reads as follows: TGTGCCAGCAGCTTAGCGGGGGAGAGAAACGAGCAGTACTTC. This gives the protein CASSLAGERNEQYF.